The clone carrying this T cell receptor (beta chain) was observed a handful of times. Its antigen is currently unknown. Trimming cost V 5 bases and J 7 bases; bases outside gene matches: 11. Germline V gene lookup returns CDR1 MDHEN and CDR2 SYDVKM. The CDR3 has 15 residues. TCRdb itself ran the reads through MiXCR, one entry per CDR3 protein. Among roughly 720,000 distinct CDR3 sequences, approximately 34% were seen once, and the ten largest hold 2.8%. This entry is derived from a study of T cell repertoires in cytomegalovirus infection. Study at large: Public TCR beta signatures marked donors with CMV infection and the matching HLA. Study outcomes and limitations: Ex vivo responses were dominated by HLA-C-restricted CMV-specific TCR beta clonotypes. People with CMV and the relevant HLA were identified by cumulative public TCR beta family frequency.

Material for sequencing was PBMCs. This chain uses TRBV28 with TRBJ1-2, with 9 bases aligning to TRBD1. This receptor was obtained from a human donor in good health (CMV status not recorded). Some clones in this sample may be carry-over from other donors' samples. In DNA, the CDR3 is TGTGCCAGCAGTATACAAACAGGGGGCGCGAGTGGCTACACCTTC. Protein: CASSIQTGGASGYTF.